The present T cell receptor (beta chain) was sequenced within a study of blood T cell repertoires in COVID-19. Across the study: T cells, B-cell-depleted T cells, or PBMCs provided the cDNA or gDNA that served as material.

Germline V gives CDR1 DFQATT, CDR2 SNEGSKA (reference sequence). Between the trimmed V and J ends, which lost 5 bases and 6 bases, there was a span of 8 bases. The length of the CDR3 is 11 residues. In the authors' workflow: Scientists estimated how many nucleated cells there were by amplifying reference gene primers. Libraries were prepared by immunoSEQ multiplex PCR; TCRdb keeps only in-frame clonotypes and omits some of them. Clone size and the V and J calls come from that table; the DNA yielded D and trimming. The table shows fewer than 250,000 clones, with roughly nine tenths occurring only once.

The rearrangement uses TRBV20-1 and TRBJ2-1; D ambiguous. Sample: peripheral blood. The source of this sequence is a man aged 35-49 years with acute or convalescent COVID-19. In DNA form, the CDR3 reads TGCAGTGCTGAGAAGCTCAATGAGCAGTTCTTC. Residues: CSAEKLNEQFF.